This T cell receptor (beta chain) is from a study of cytomegalovirus exposure and HLA in healthy donors. The study, taken as a whole, reports: Some public TCRs appeared in many individuals, while most sequences were rare.

In the PCR, 60 Vbeta and 13 Jbeta primers were used. The method was immunoSEQ multiplex PCR; TCRdb's version includes in-frame clones alone and lacks a portion of them. This sample carries about 200,000 clones, about four fifths of them seen once, and the ten largest clones take 2.9%. V lost 2 bases, J lost 1 base, and 3 bases stayed unmatched. Germline V gene sequence: CDR1 SGHRS, CDR2 YFSETQ. The CDR3 sequence is 16 residues long. Worth noting for this clone: What it binds is unknown.

The chain employs TRBV5-1 and TRBJ2-2; 9 bases match TRBD1. The origin of this receptor is a man aged 25-40 years in good health and CMV-seronegative. The sequenced sample was PBMCs. Here the CDR3 reads CASSLRQGGNTGELFF. CDR3 nucleotide sequence: TGCGCCAGCAGCTTACGACAGGGGGGGAACACCGGGGAGCTGTTTTTT.